These T cell receptor beta chains were read from a single sample in a study of blood T cell repertoires in COVID-19. The method was immunoSEQ multiplex PCR; TCRdb's version includes in-frame clones alone and lacks a portion of them. The sample records around 240,000 clones, approximately 82% being singletons. Sequenced input: peripheral blood. These TCRs come from a woman over 75 with acute or convalescent COVID-19. The CDR3 runs from the conserved cysteine through the conserved F or W. The D gene is left open where the match is weak. Size values are once, few and many counts, or a class for expanded clones, and some rows have none.

D	J	size	V	CDR3	DNA
.	TRBJ1-1	.	TRBV28	CASSPGREVEAFF	TGTGCCAGCAGTCCCGGGAGAGAAGTTGAAGCTTTCTTT
TRBD1	TRBJ2-3	.	TRBV6-5	CASKRGQGTDTQYF	TGTGCCAGCAAACGGGGACAGGGCACAGATACGCAGTATTTT
TRBD1	TRBJ1-4	few	TRBV7-2	CASSADRGRREKLFF	TGTGCCAGCAGCGCAGACAGGGGGCGACGGGAAAAACTGTTTTTT
.	TRBJ2-3	.	TRBV4-2	CASSQRLVTDTQYF	TGTGCCAGCAGCCAACGTCTAGTCACAGATACGCAGTATTTT
TRBD2	TRBJ2-3	.	TRBV11-3	CASSGVAGGHTQYF	TGTGCCAGCTCGGGAGTAGCGGGAGGTCATACGCAGTATTTT
TRBD1	TRBJ2-7	.	TRBV6-5	CASRSRDSQTYEQYF	TGTGCCAGCAGATCACGGGACAGTCAGACCTACGAGCAGTACTTC
TRBD1	TRBJ1-2	.	TRBV29-1	CSVERSGTDSRGYTF	TGCAGCGTTGAAAGGTCCGGGACAGACTCGAGGGGCTACACCTTC
TRBD1	TRBJ1-2	.	TRBV11-3	CASSLDSMGQGGSKDYGYTF	TGTGCCAGCAGCTTAGATTCGATGGGACAGGGCGGCTCGAAGGACTATGGCTACACCTTC
TRBD2	TRBJ2-5	.	TRBV7-6	CASSFGTSGNQETQYF	TGTGCCAGCAGCTTCGGGACTAGCGGAAACCAAGAGACCCAGTACTTC
TRBD2	TRBJ2-7	.	TRBV7-2	CASSRTSGSSYEQYF	TGTGCCAGCAGCCGGACTAGCGGAAGCTCCTACGAGCAGTACTTC
TRBD2	TRBJ2-1	.	TRBV5-1	CASSLALGTSGRDEQFF	TGCGCCAGCAGCTTGGCACTCGGTACTAGCGGGAGGGATGAGCAGTTCTTC
TRBD2	TRBJ2-7	.	TRBV7-9	CASSRSGSLAYEQYF	TGTGCCAGCAGTCGAAGCGGGAGTCTTGCCTACGAGCAGTACTTC
TRBD1	TRBJ1-2	.	TRBV5-8	CASSSRTGLGYTF	TGTGCCAGCAGCTCGAGGACAGGGCTAGGCTACACCTTC
TRBD1	TRBJ2-7	.	TRBV5-6	CASTRQGDSYEQYF	TGTGCCAGCACCCGGCAGGGGGATTCCTACGAGCAGTACTTC
TRBD2	TRBJ2-4	.	TRBV7-3	CASSSSTGGNIQYF	TGTGCCAGCAGCTCTTCTACGGGGGGAAACATTCAGTACTTC
TRBD1	TRBJ1-2	.	TRBV7-9	CASSGGQGLDYGYTF	TGTGCCAGCAGCGGGGGACAGGGCCTAGACTATGGCTACACCTTC
.	TRBJ1-2	.	TRBV9	CASSVRPQGTDGYTF	TGTGCCAGCAGCGTACGGCCACAGGGTACGGATGGCTACACCTTC
TRBD1	TRBJ2-5	.	TRBV3-1/TRBV3-2	CASSQGVTGGETQYF	TGTGCCAGCAGCCAAGGAGTTACAGGGGGAGAGACCCAGTACTTC
.	TRBJ1-2	.	TRBV6-1	CASSETAENYGYTF	TGTGCCAGCAGTGAAACGGCGGAGAACTATGGCTACACCTTC
.	TRBJ2-1	few	TRBV28	CASSLFVSETGFYNEQFF	TGTGCCAGCAGTTTATTTGTCAGTGAGACGGGTTTCTACAATGAGCAGTTCTTC
TRBD1	TRBJ2-5	.	TRBV5-4	CASSIGQGRRQETQYF	TGTGCCAGCAGCATCGGACAGGGCCGACGGCAAGAGACCCAGTACTTC
.	TRBJ2-3	.	TRBV3-1/TRBV3-2	CASSRPGGSDTQYF	TGTGCCAGCAGCCGCCCCGGGGGATCAGATACGCAGTATTTT
TRBD1	TRBJ1-2	.	TRBV18	CASSPTGSFGYTF	TGTGCCAGCTCACCGACAGGGTCCTTTGGCTACACCTTC
.	TRBJ1-2	.	TRBV4-1	CASSQDPLGRANGYTF	TGCGCCAGCAGCCAAGACCCTTTAGGCAGGGCAAATGGCTACACCTTC
.	TRBJ2-5	.	TRBV9	CASSVLGQEQETQYF	TGTGCCAGCAGCGTTTTGGGGCAGGAGCAAGAGACCCAGTACTTC
TRBD1	TRBJ2-7	.	TRBV11-3	CASSPGQSYEQYF	TGTGCCAGCAGCCCGGGACAGTCCTACGAGCAGTACTTC
.	TRBJ2-7	few	TRBV6-2/TRBV6-3	CASRYSSAGFYEQYF	TGTGCCAGCAGATACTCCTCGGCGGGATTCTACGAGCAGTACTTC
.	TRBJ2-3	.	TRBV29-1	CSVGGRATDTQYF	TGCAGCGTTGGCGGCAGGGCCACAGATACGCAGTATTTT
.	TRBJ1-2	.	TRBV4-2	CASSQDKTGANYGYTF	TGTGCCAGCAGCCAAGATAAAACAGGAGCTAACTATGGCTACACCTTC
TRBD1	TRBJ2-1	.	TRBV5-1	CASSLDPGQFNEQFF	TGCGCCAGCAGCTTGGACCCGGGACAGTTCAATGAGCAGTTCTTC
TRBD2	TRBJ2-7	.	TRBV30	CAWISGRAEYF	TGTGCCTGGATTAGCGGGAGGGCGGAGTACTTC
.	TRBJ1-1	.	TRBV7-9	CASSPRGMNTEAFF	TGTGCCAGCAGCCCTAGGGGGATGAACACTGAAGCTTTCTTT
.	TRBJ1-4	.	TRBV4-3	CASSQAARILTNEKLFF	TGCGCCAGCAGCCAAGCCGCGAGAATTTTGACTAATGAAAAACTGTTTTTT
.	TRBJ1-6	.	TRBV7-9	CASSLAEGNRSPLHF	TGTGCCAGCAGCTTAGCGGAGGGGAATCGATCACCCCTCCACTTT
.	TRBJ1-1	.	TRBV7-8	CASSTSSGANTEAFF	TGTGCCAGCAGCACCAGCTCTGGGGCGAACACTGAAGCTTTCTTT
.	TRBJ2-6	.	TRBV3-1/TRBV3-2	CASSNTGSANSGANVLTF	TGTGCCAGCAGCAACACAGGAAGCGCCAACTCTGGGGCCAACGTCCTGACTTTC
.	TRBJ2-3	.	TRBV3-1/TRBV3-2	CASSRSDRVQYF	TGTGCCAGCAGCCGATCAGATCGGGTGCAGTATTTT
.	TRBJ1-5	few	TRBV21-1	CASRSNSNQPQHF	TGTGCCAGCAGGTCCAATAGCAATCAGCCCCAGCATTTT
TRBD2	TRBJ2-1	.	TRBV5-1	CASSSLAGNEQFF	TGCGCCAGCAGCTCACTAGCGGGCAATGAGCAGTTCTTC
.	TRBJ1-3	.	TRBV5-1	CASSLVSGSGNTIYF	TGCGCCAGCAGCTTGGTGTCGGGTTCTGGAAACACCATATATTTT
.	TRBJ2-1	.	TRBV5-5	CASSSRVDSNEQFF	TGTGCCAGCAGCTCGAGAGTTGATTCCAATGAGCAGTTCTTC
TRBD1	TRBJ1-5	.	TRBV19	CASRARTGVNQPQHF	TGTGCCAGTAGGGCCCGAACAGGGGTGAATCAGCCCCAGCATTTT
TRBD1	TRBJ1-2	.	TRBV30	CAWSVAWTGGVGYTF	TGTGCCTGGAGTGTCGCGTGGACAGGGGGCGTTGGCTACACCTTC
TRBD2	TRBJ2-3	.	TRBV7-2	CASRFSGPTDTQYF	TGTGCCAGCAGATTTAGCGGGCCTACAGATACGCAGTATTTT
.	TRBJ1-3	.	TRBV29-1	CSVEEPSSGNTIYF	TGCAGCGTTGAAGAACCCAGCTCTGGAAACACCATATATTTT